Shown below are 21 T cell receptor beta chains from a single sample sequenced in a study of shared clonotypes between healthy human individuals. Naive CD8 cells comprised CD45RO-negative, CCR7-positively selected cells, excluding terminally differentiated effector memory CD45RA+ cells. Measured with immunoSEQ multiplex PCR; TCRdb has only the in-frame clones, and not every one. Altogether about 2 million clones are present, less than 95% being singletons, with the ten largest covering about 1.1%. Sample: naive CD8+ T cells sorted from blood. These receptors came from a man in his late teens or twenties in good health.

The CDR3 is CASSIVSTANNEQFF. The CDR3 nucleotides are TGTGCCAGTAGTATAGTATCGACCGCCAACAATGAGCAGTTCTTC. V is TRBV19 and J is TRBJ2-1; no clear D gene. Between the trimmed V and J ends, which lost 1 base and 5 bases, there was a span of 12 bases. The germline V gene has CDR1 LNHDA and CDR2 SQIVND (reference sequence). There are 15 residues in the CDR3.

The chain uses TRBV4-3 and TRBJ1-4, with TRBD1 identical over 7 bases. The germline V gene has CDR1 LGHNA and CDR2 YSLEER. Trimming cost V 3 bases and J 8 bases; bases outside gene matches: 9. This CDR3 is 15 amino acids long. DNA for the CDR3: TGCGCCAGCAGCCAGTTCAGGGGGGCATTAGAAAAACTGTTTTTT. This sequence encodes CASSQFRGALEKLFF.

The CDR3 bases are TGCGCCAGCAGCCAAGAAGAAGTCGGAGACTACGAGCAGTACTTC. Translating it yields CASSQEEVGDYEQYF. The rearrangement joins TRBV4-3 to TRBJ2-7; the D is unclear. V lost 0 bases, J lost 3 bases, and 12 bases lay in between. This CDR3 region has 15 residues. Germline V gives CDR1 LGHNA, CDR2 YSLEER.

This chain links TRBV4-1 with TRBJ2-3; TRBD2 agrees at 14 bases. With 0 bases clipped from V and 1 base from J, the junction kept 3 bases outside the gene matches. CDR1 and CDR2 (germline): MGHRA, YSYEKL. The CDR3 loop spans 18 amino acids. The CDR3 spells CASSQEGTSGSGTDTQYF. CDR3 coding DNA: TGCGCCAGCAGCCAAGAAGGGACTAGCGGGAGTGGCACAGATACGCAGTATTTT.

This chain connects TRBV7-2 to TRBJ1-1; no definite D call. This CDR3 has 12 residues. V lost 7 bases and J lost 5, with 11 bases in between. Germline V gene lookup returns CDR1 SGHTA and CDR2 FQGNSA. The CDR3 nucleotides read TGTGCCAGCACCGCCGATCCAACTGAAGCTTTCTTT. Encoded protein: CASTADPTEAFF.

The chain couples TRBV11-2 to TRBJ2-7; D possibly matches TRBD1 or TRBD2 (5 bases each). CDR3 length equals 12 residues. V was pared by 7 bases and J by 5 bases, with 12 bases between. CDR1 and CDR2 (germline): SGHAT, FQNNGV. CDR3 sequence reads: CASTGGGHEQYF. Written as DNA, the CDR3 is TGTGCCAGCACCGGTGGGGGACACGAGCAGTACTTC.

The chain joins TRBV5-1 to TRBJ2-2; D unclear. V lost 0 bases and J lost 0, with 6 bases in between. The germline gives CDR1 SGHRS, CDR2 YFSETQ. The CDR3 spans 15 residues. CDR3 DNA sequence: TGCGCCAGCAGCTTGGGGAAGACGAACACCGGGGAGCTGTTTTTT. Translating it yields CASSLGKTNTGELFF.

This clone was seen more than once but under ten times. J is TRBJ1-5 and V is TRBV4-1; TRBD1 matches 11 bases. The V gene's germline CDR1 is MGHRA and CDR2 YSYEKL. This CDR3 spans 16 amino acids. V lost 5 bases and J lost 5; bases outside the gene matches: 8. CDR3 loop: CASSTGTGGIDQPQHF. For the CDR3, the DNA is TGCGCCAGCAGCACCGGGACAGGGGGGATCGATCAGCCCCAGCATTTT.

The table lists this clone with a few counts. The gene calls are TRBV16 and TRBJ2-2, with TRBD2 matching 8 bases. CDR1 and CDR2 (germline): KGHSY, FQNENV. V shed 3 bases, J shed 7 bases, and the junction held 10 bases outside the gene matches. This CDR3 contains 16 residues. The CDR3 nucleotides read TGTGCCAGCAGCCAGATCGTCGCGGGGGGTAACGGGGAGCTGTTTTTT. Its protein product is CASSQIVAGGNGELFF. The complete variable domain, with remaining parts taken from reference TRBV16 and TRBJ2-2, reads GEEVAQTPKHLVRGEGQKAKLYCAPIKGHSYVFWYQQVLKNEFKFLISFQNENVFDETGMPKERFSAKCLPNSPCSLEIQATKLEDSAVYFCASSQIVAGGNGELFFGEGSRLTVL.

Written as DNA, the CDR3 is TGTGCCAGCGGTGAAGGGGTCTTCCAAGAGACCCAGTACTTC. It specifies CASGEGVFQETQYF. V is TRBV7-2 and J is TRBJ2-5; D possibly corresponds to TRBD1 (5 bases). The CDR3 contains 14 residues. CDR1 is SGHTA, CDR2 FQGNSA, per germline. Trimming cost V 8 bases and J 1 base, with 14 bases left between them.

Concerning this clone itself: Other nucleotide sequences in the sample specify the same CDR3. This sequence joins TRBV9 and TRBJ2-1; D might be TRBD2 (5 bases). This CDR3 has 13 residues. With 5 bases removed from V and 0 bases from J, the gap between germline ends came to 6 bases. CDR1 SGDLS and CDR2 YYNGEE come from the germline V gene. In nucleotides, the CDR3 is TGTGCCAGCAGAGGGAGCTCCTACAATGAGCAGTTCTTC. Translating gives CASRGSSYNEQFF.

A few counts support this clone. This same CDR3 is encoded by further DNA sequences in the sample. The chain carries TRBV6-5 and TRBJ2-7; D gene unclear. Per the germline V gene, CDR1 is MNHEY and CDR2 is SVGAGI. The CDR3 loop spans 13 amino acids. V was trimmed by 2 bases and J by 2 bases, leaving 7 bases between them. The CDR3 reads CASSYGDTYEQYF. The CDR3 DNA follows: TGTGCCAGCAGTTACGGGGATACCTACGAGCAGTACTTC.

The CDR3 spells CASSAHGAYEQYF. CDR3 coding DNA: TGTGCCAGCAGCGCACACGGGGCCTACGAGCAGTACTTC. V and J are TRBV7-6 and TRBJ2-7; D perhaps matches TRBD2 (5 bases). This CDR3 contains 13 residues. The germline gives CDR1 SGHVS, CDR2 FNYEAQ. V shed 5 bases and J shed 2 bases, with 10 bases lying between them.

In its sample, this clone was seen once. This chain uses TRBV2 with TRBJ2-2, with 9 bases matching TRBD1. V was clipped by 4 bases and J by 0 bases; unmatched bases: 12. In germline, CDR1 is SNHLY, CDR2 FYNNEI. The CDR3 is made up of 19 amino acids. DNA for the CDR3: TGTGCCAGCAGTGCCGGGGCTACAGGGGGCTGGTCGAACACCGGGGAGCTGTTTTTT. Translating gives CASSAGATGGWSNTGELFF.

V gene TRBV7-9 combines with J gene TRBJ2-1; D possibly matches TRBD1 or TRBD2 (5 bases each). CDR1 SEHNR and CDR2 FQNEAQ come from the germline V gene (reference sequence). The V end was cut by 10 bases, the J end by 2 bases, with 15 bases between. The CDR3 is 14 residues long. Written as DNA, the CDR3 is TGTGCCACACTAGGGGAAGGAACCTACAATGAGCAGTTCTTC. Residues: CATLGEGTYNEQFF.

CDR3 nucleotides: TGTGCCAGCAGTTACTGGTCGGGAGCGGGCTACGAGCAGTACTTC. This gives the protein CASSYWSGAGYEQYF. This sequence joins TRBV6-5 and TRBJ2-7, with D possibly TRBD2 on 6 matching bases. The CDR3 length is 15 residues. The V gene's germline CDR1 is MNHEY and CDR2 SVGAGI. V shed 1 base and J shed 3 bases, with 13 bases lying between them.

The V and J genes are TRBV28 and TRBJ2-7, with 10 bases that match TRBD2. The length of the CDR3 is 19 residues. The germline V gene encodes CDR1 MDHEN and CDR2 SYDVKM. The V and J ends lost 5 bases and 0 bases, in that order; junction bases with no gene match: 16. CDR3 amino acids: CASSAGRLAGMMSSYEQYF. DNA for the CDR3: TGTGCCAGCAGTGCTGGGAGACTAGCGGGTATGATGAGCTCCTACGAGCAGTACTTC.

The rearrangement links TRBV4-1 to TRBJ1-2; TRBD1 matches 8 bases. Germline trimming cut 8 bases from V and 8 bases from J; bases unmatched to any gene: 10. This CDR3 is 13 amino acids long. The germline V gene encodes CDR1 MGHRA and CDR2 YSYEKL. As DNA, the CDR3 is TGCGCCAGCTACGGACAGGGCTTGGTGGGCTACACCTTC. As protein: CASYGQGLVGYTF.

The J gene is TRBJ2-7, the V gene TRBV5-6; D is undetermined. CDR1 is SGHDT and CDR2 is YYEEEE in the germline V gene. The CDR3 is 12 amino acids. V lost 0 bases and J 7 bases, leaving 8 bases between the germline ends. The CDR3 reads CASSLGTTEQYF. In DNA, the CDR3 is TGTGCCAGCAGCTTGGGGACGACGGAGCAGTACTTC.

This rearrangement joins TRBV13 to TRBJ2-3; D possibly corresponds to TRBD2 (6 bases). Germline V gene sequence: CDR1 PRHDT, CDR2 FYEKMQ (reference sequence). V lost 2 bases to trimming and J lost 11 bases, with 17 bases between them. This CDR3 is built from 14 residues. The CDR3 DNA reads as TGTGCCAGCAGCTTACAAGCGGGTTTTAGAGAGCAGTATTTT. Translation: CASSLQAGFREQYF. The whole variable domain, filled in from reference TRBV13 and TRBJ2-3, reads AAGVIQSPRHLIKEKRETATLKCYPIPRHDTVYWYQQGPGQDPQFLISFYEKMQSDKGSIPDRFSAQQFSDYHSELNMSSLELGDSALYFCASSLQAGFREQYFGPGTRLTVL.

The chain couples TRBV6-4 to TRBJ1-1; TRBD1 matches 9 bases. The CDR3 totals 15 residues. With 6 bases clipped from V and 3 bases from J, the junction kept 8 bases outside the gene matches. CDR1 and CDR2 from the germline V gene are MRHNA and SNTAGT. CDR3: CASRPQGAQDTEAFF. The CDR3 DNA reads TGTGCCAGCAGACCACAGGGGGCGCAGGACACTGAAGCTTTCTTT.